Presented here are 28 T cell receptor beta chains from one specimen sequenced in a study of T cell responses to AZD1222 COVID-19 vaccine. Sequenced by immunoSEQ multiplex PCR; TCRdb stores in-frame clones only, minus some. The sample carries approximately 140,000 clones, 91% recorded once. This sample comprised peripheral blood, obtained 28 days after the second AZD1222 dose. The receptor source for this set is an adult who received the AZD1222 COVID-19 vaccine.

This chain uses TRBV11-3 with TRBJ1-4, with D possibly matching TRBD1 (6 bases). Deletions cut 3 bases from V and 5 bases from J, with 13 bases between. CDR3 length equals 15 residues. Looked up from germline, CDR1 is SGHNT and CDR2 is YENEEA. The CDR3 region has the DNA TGTGCCAGCAGCTTCGCCAGGGGCACAAATGAAAAACTGTTTTTT. It translates to CASSFARGTNEKLFF.

The rearrangement links TRBV24-1 to TRBJ2-5; no definite D call. V shed 5 bases and J shed 4 bases, with 4 bases lying between them. From germline, CDR1 is KGHDR and CDR2 SFDVKD. The CDR3 is 11 residues long. The CDR3, as DNA: TGTGCCACCAGTGGGGGAGAGACCCAGTACTTC. As protein: CATSGGETQYF.

The CDR3 bases are TGTGCCAGCAGCTTGCCGTCGGCAGGGGGTACCTATGGCTACACCTTC. This encodes CASSLPSAGGTYGYTF. The J gene is TRBJ1-2, the V gene TRBV5-6; 7 bases are a match to TRBD1. The CDR3 extends over 16 amino acids. Looked up from germline, CDR1 is SGHDT and CDR2 is YYEEEE. With V trimmed by 1 base and J by 4 bases, 10 bases remained unmatched.

This chain links TRBV18 with TRBJ2-1; D is unresolved. The CDR3 is made up of 17 amino acids. With 1 base removed from V and 0 bases from J, the gap between germline ends came to 13 bases. Germline values: CDR1 KGHSH, CDR2 LQKENI. CDR3 in amino acids: CASSPREAVSSYNEQFF. The CDR3 bases are TGTGCCAGCTCACCACGTGAGGCAGTAAGCTCCTACAATGAGCAGTTCTTC.

The gene calls are TRBV4-1 and TRBJ2-7, with D possibly being TRBD1 (6 bases). The CDR3 runs 15 residues. The germline V gene has CDR1 MGHRA and CDR2 YSYEKL. V dropped 1 base and J dropped 5 bases, with 15 bases sitting between them. CDR3 in amino acids: CASSQVSQGSHEQYF. CDR3 bases: TGCGCCAGCAGCCAAGTTTCGCAGGGGAGCCACGAGCAGTACTTC.

The rearrangement links TRBV6-2 or TRBV6-3 to TRBJ2-1; TRBD2 agrees at 12 bases. The trim removed 2 bases at V and 6 bases at J, leaving 2 bases unmatched. This CDR3 has 15 amino acids. Germline loops: CDR1 MNHEY, CDR2 SVGEGT. The CDR3 DNA follows: TGTGCCAGCAGTTACACTAGCGGGAGGCGCAATGAGCAGTTCTTC. Protein product: CASSYTSGRRNEQFF.

This chain uses TRBV18 with TRBJ1-4, with D possibly being TRBD1 (5 bases). CDR1 is KGHSH and CDR2 is LQKENI in the germline V gene. Trimming took 4 bases from V and 8 from J, leaving 23 bases between them. The CDR3 covers 17 residues. CDR3 bases: TGTGCCAGCTCACTAAAAGCCGGGACCCTGGAAAGGGAAAAACTGTTTTTT. It yields the protein CASSLKAGTLEREKLFF.

The chain recombines TRBV29-1 with TRBJ2-5; D is perhaps TRBD1 (5 bases). The CDR3 has 14 amino acids. Trimming removed 1 base at V and 1 base at J, with 10 bases between. Germline loops: CDR1 SQVTM, CDR2 ANQGSEA. The CDR3 bases are TGCAGCGTTGAAGGCAGGGTAGCCCAAGAGACCCAGTACTTC. This translates into CSVEGRVAQETQYF.

The chain uses TRBV3-1 (or the pseudogene TRBV3-2) and TRBJ2-7, with TRBD2 as a possible D gene (6 bases). V was shortened by 1 base and J by 7 bases, with 14 bases between the two germline ends. The CDR3 is made up of 14 amino acids. Germline V gives CDR1 LGHDT, CDR2 YNNKEL (reference sequence). The CDR3 protein is CASSQGRYGGEQYF. In DNA, the CDR3 is TGTGCCAGCAGCCAAGGGCGGTACGGAGGGGAGCAGTACTTC.

CDR3 in amino acids: CASSEGGLILLEQYF. CDR3 nucleotides: TGTGCCAGCAGTGAGGGAGGACTGATTCTTCTTGAGCAGTACTTC. The gene calls are TRBV2 and TRBJ2-7; D might be TRBD2 (6 bases). There are 15 residues in the CDR3. The V end was cut by 3 bases, the J end by 7 bases, with 19 bases between. Germline V gene sequence: CDR1 SNHLY, CDR2 FYNNEI.

The count of this clone is one. The V gene is TRBV11-2, the J gene TRBJ2-1; D perhaps matches TRBD2 (6 bases). The CDR3 extends over 14 amino acids. The germline CDR1 and CDR2 sequences are SGHAT and FQNNGV. V was clipped by 1 base and J by 4 bases, with 8 bases between them. The CDR3: CASSLVRGYNEQFF. CDR3 nucleotides: TGTGCCAGCAGCTTAGTGCGGGGATACAATGAGCAGTTCTTC.

The rearrangement uses TRBV29-1 and TRBJ1-2, with 8 nucleotides matching TRBD1. The CDR3 is 15 residues long. V shed 3 bases and J 1 base; nucleotides not matched to a gene: 7. The germline gives CDR1 SQVTM, CDR2 ANQGSEA. CDR3 sequence: CSVEKQGVDNYGYTF. The CDR3 coding sequence is TGCAGCGTTGAGAAACAGGGGGTAGATAACTATGGCTACACCTTC. Combining the CDR3 with reference TRBV29-1 and TRBJ1-2 gives the whole variable domain SAVISQKPSRDICQRGTSLTIQCQVDSQVTMMFWYRQQPGQSLTLIATANQGSEATYESGFVIDKFPISRPNLTFSTLTVSNMSPEDSSIYLCSVEKQGVDNYGYTFGSGTRLTVV.

A single count supports this clone. CDR3 coding DNA: TGTGCCAGTAGTATGCGGTCATACAGGGCGATCCATGAGCAGTTCTTC. Its protein product is CASSMRSYRAIHEQFF. This chain connects TRBV19 to TRBJ2-1, with D maybe TRBD1 (6 bases). The V end was cut by 3 bases, the J end by 8 bases, with 20 bases between. Germline V gene data show CDR1 as LNHDA and CDR2 as SQIVND (reference sequence). This CDR3 is built from 16 residues.

V gene TRBV5-6 combines with J gene TRBJ1-2, with 7 nucleotides matching TRBD1. With 5 bases clipped from V and 3 bases from J, the junction kept 10 bases outside the gene matches. The CDR3 runs 15 residues. The germline CDR1 and CDR2 sequences are SGHDT and YYEEEE. The DNA of the CDR3 is TGTGCCAGCAGTCAAACAGGGGACCCGGACTATGGCTACACCTTC. This codes for CASSQTGDPDYGYTF.

The J gene is TRBJ2-1, the V gene TRBV5-1; D is ambiguous. The CDR3 is made up of 16 amino acids. Trimming shortened V by 0 bases and J by 2 bases, and 12 bases separated the two germline ends. Germline-derived CDR1 and CDR2 are SGHRS and YFSETQ. The DNA for the CDR3 is TGCGCCAGCAGCTTGGAATTGCGCCTAGCCTACAATGAGCAGTTCTTC. Its protein product is CASSLELRLAYNEQFF.

The chain links TRBV2 to TRBJ2-5; TRBD2 aligns across 12 bases. Per germline, CDR1 SNHLY and CDR2 FYNNEI. The CDR3 runs 15 residues. V gave up 3 bases and J gave up 4 bases; unmatched junction bases: 3. Written as DNA, the CDR3 is TGTGCCAGCAGTGAGCTACTAGCGGGAGGAGAGACCCAGTACTTC. It codes for CASSELLAGGETQYF.

The chain links TRBV6-6 to TRBJ1-3; D not certain. Germline-derived CDR1 and CDR2 are MNHNY and SVGAGI (reference sequence). V dropped 4 bases and J dropped 8 bases, with 15 bases sitting between them. The CDR3 totals 14 residues. CDR3 in amino acids: CASSSAHRVHTIYF. In DNA form, the CDR3 reads TGTGCCAGCAGTTCGGCTCATAGGGTCCACACCATATATTTT.

This clone was observed a few times. The V call is TRBV5-4, the J call TRBJ2-5; D is undetermined. The V end lost 4 bases, the J end lost 0 bases, and 7 bases lay between the germline ends. The germline gives CDR1 SGHNT, CDR2 YYREEE (reference sequence). The CDR3 spans 13 residues. The CDR3 protein is CASSLMYQETQYF. The CDR3, as DNA: TGTGCCAGCAGCCTAATGTACCAAGAGACCCAGTACTTC.

A word on this clone: The junction departs from the called germline gene at one end, perhaps through a read error. The V gene is TRBV6-2 or TRBV6-3, the J gene TRBJ2-5, with D hard to call. This CDR3 has 14 amino acids. The germline V gene encodes CDR1 MNHEY and CDR2 SVGEGT. The chain's CDR3 is CASSYELSQEAQYF. The CDR3 region has the DNA TGTGCCAGCAGTTATGAGTTGAGTCAAGAGGCCCAGTACTTC.

This chain links TRBV7-2 with TRBJ2-1; perhaps TRBD2 as D (6 bases). Germline V lookup: CDR1 SGHTA, CDR2 FQGNSA. V lost 4 bases, J lost 6 bases, and 16 bases lay in between. This CDR3 spans 15 amino acids. CDR3 in DNA: TGTGCCAGCAGCTCCGCCGGGACTCCTGTCAATGAGCAGTTCTTC. This codes for CASSSAGTPVNEQFF.

V is TRBV15 and J is TRBJ2-3; D ambiguous. There are 13 residues in the CDR3. With 5 bases removed from V and 4 bases from J, the gap between germline ends came to 10 bases. From germline, CDR1 is LNHNV and CDR2 YYDKDF (reference sequence). The CDR3, as DNA: TGTGCCACCAGCGATAGCTCTGCAGATACGCAGTATTTT. Residues: CATSDSSADTQYF.

The chain uses TRBV14 and TRBJ1-2; a weak D match, TRBD1 (6 bases). This CDR3 has 13 amino acids. The V gene lost 4 bases and the J gene lost 2 bases, with 8 bases spanning the gap. Germline V gene lookup returns CDR1 SGHDN and CDR2 FVKESK. For the CDR3, the DNA is TGTGCCAGCAGCCCAGACAGGAACTATGGCTACACCTTC. As protein: CASSPDRNYGYTF.

The chain is built from TRBV19 and TRBJ1-5; D is undetermined. This CDR3 contains 13 residues. V was trimmed by 3 bases and J by 2 bases, leaving 5 bases between them. In germline, CDR1 is LNHDA, CDR2 SQIVND (reference sequence). The CDR3 sequence: CASSISGNQPQHF. The CDR3, as DNA: TGTGCCAGTAGTATTTCAGGCAATCAGCCCCAGCATTTT.

The chain employs TRBV30 and TRBJ2-7; D perhaps matches TRBD1 (7 bases). This CDR3 contains 18 residues. The V end lost 0 bases, the J end lost 4 bases, and 25 bases lay between the germline ends. Germline values: CDR1 GTSNPN, CDR2 SVGIG (reference sequence). CDR3 loop: CAWSVYTLAGGRGYEQYF. CDR3 coding DNA: TGTGCCTGGAGTGTTTATACACTTGCAGGGGGGAGAGGGTACGAGCAGTACTTC.

This rearrangement joins TRBV4-3 to TRBJ2-1, with 13 bases identical to TRBD2. J was trimmed by 10 bases and V by 2 bases; bases with no gene match: 14. The germline V gene has CDR1 LGHNA and CDR2 YSLEER. The CDR3 runs to 18 residues. As DNA, the CDR3 is TGCGCCAGCAGCCAATCCCCCGGGGGACTAGCGGGACTGGAGGAGCAGTTCTTC. It yields the protein CASSQSPGGLAGLEEQFF.

This chain joins TRBV4-1 and TRBJ2-3, with TRBD2 matching over 8 bases. After removal of 2 bases from V and 1 base from J, the junction contained 11 bases not matched to a gene. Germline CDR1 reads MGHRA; CDR2 reads YSYEKL. The CDR3 is made up of 18 amino acids. CDR3 DNA sequence: TGCGCCAGCAGCCAAAGTCCCACTAGCGGATCGCGCACAGATACGCAGTATTTT. This translates into CASSQSPTSGSRTDTQYF.

The chain recombines TRBV2 with TRBJ2-3, with 10 positions matching TRBD1. The V gene end was trimmed by 5 bases and the J gene end by 6 bases; junction bases not matched to a gene: 8. Germline V gene sequence: CDR1 SNHLY, CDR2 FYNNEI. The CDR3 extends over 15 amino acids. Here the CDR3 reads CASSLGQGKGDTQYF. For the CDR3, the DNA is TGTGCCAGCAGTTTGGGACAGGGGAAGGGGGATACGCAGTATTTT.

CDR3 nucleotides: TGTGCCAGCAGATACGTAGGGAACACTGAAGCTTTCTTT. Amino acid sequence: CASRYVGNTEAFF. This chain connects TRBV11-2 to TRBJ1-1; D uncertain. Trimming took off 6 bases at V and 1 base at J, with 9 bases between the two ends. The CDR3 loop spans 13 amino acids. Germline V gene lookup returns CDR1 SGHAT and CDR2 FQNNGV.